This TCR beta chain emerged from a study of blood T cells in healthy people across ages. Findings and caveats of the study: Per million T cells, TCR beta diversity dropped about linearly as age rose. Unsorted PBMCs prevented conclusive naive versus antigen-experienced comparison.

Comments on this clonotype: Its cognate antigen is unknown.

V lost 0 bases and J 3 bases, leaving 15 bases between the germline ends. Germline CDR1 is MDHEN and CDR2 is SYDVKM. CDR3 size: 17 residues. Together with a sample-barcoded 5' primer, a J-beta primer mix was included in a second PCR lasting about 6 to 11 cycles. TCRdb fed the 5' RACE reads into MiXCR, producing one record per CDR3 protein. The table includes hundreds of thousands of distinct CDR3 sequences, roughly two fifths detected once. Material for sequencing was blood. This TCR came from a man of 80 years or more in good health. The chain combines TRBV28 with TRBJ2-1; D gene ambiguous. The DNA of the CDR3 is TGTGCCAGCAGTTTATGGCGGAAGGCCTCGTTCTACAATGAGCAGTTCTTC. Its protein is CASSLWRKASFYNEQFF.